This TCR beta chain is from a study of blood T cells in healthy people across ages. Study-level points and caveats: Unsorted PBMCs prevented conclusive naive versus antigen-experienced comparison.

Through a sample-barcoded 5' primer and a J-beta primer mix, a second PCR was run for roughly 6 to 11 cycles. With 12 random nucleotides, a template-switch adaptor tagged each individual cDNA molecule. One entry per CDR3 protein, called by TCRdb with MiXCR from the 5' RACE reads. The sample holds over 700,000 distinct CDR3 sequences, 40% to 65% seen once. Russia was home to the donors, healthy Caucasian individuals aged about 6 to 100. Total RNA amounts of at least 6 micrograms were extracted per sample. As concerns this clonotype: The antigen remains unidentified.

This CDR3 is 13 amino acids long. V dropped 0 bases and J dropped 10; count of bases not matched to a gene: 1. Germline V gives CDR1 KGHSH, CDR2 LQKENI. The sample taken for sequencing was blood. The sequence was collected from an elderly man in good health. The chain uses TRBV18 and TRBJ2-1, with TRBD2 identical over 9 bases. CDR3: CASSPPAGGEQFF. The CDR3 DNA sequence: TGTGCCAGCTCACCACCGGCGGGAGGGGAGCAGTTCTTC.